Following are 23 T cell receptor beta chains from one sample sequenced in a study of cytomegalovirus exposure and HLA in healthy donors. Libraries were prepared by immunoSEQ multiplex PCR; TCRdb keeps only in-frame clonotypes and omits some of them. The sample has roughly 190,000 clones, more than 75% seen once. Sample: PBMCs. The receptor source for this set is a man aged 25 to 40 in good health and CMV-seropositive.

The chain employs TRBV5-1 and TRBJ1-2; 9 bases are shared with TRBD1. V shed 0 bases and J 4 bases; nucleotides not matched to a gene: 7. This CDR3 spans 16 amino acids. Germline CDR1 reads SGHRS; CDR2 reads YFSETQ. The CDR3, as DNA: TGCGCCAGCAGCTTGGGGACAGGGGTGTTTGGCTATGGCTACACCTTC. Its protein product is CASSLGTGVFGYGYTF.

This chain joins TRBV2 and TRBJ2-1; 11 nucleotides agree with TRBD2. Looked up from germline, CDR1 is SNHLY and CDR2 is FYNNEI. Trimming removed 6 bases from V and 7 bases from J; junction bases left unmatched: 8. CDR3 size: 15 residues. CDR3 residues: CASRVLWTSGNEQFF. As DNA, the CDR3 is TGTGCCAGCAGGGTCCTTTGGACTAGCGGGAATGAGCAGTTCTTC. The entire variable domain, with the rest obtained from reference TRBV2 and TRBJ2-1, is as follows: EPEVTQTPSHQVTQMGQEVILRCVPISNHLYFYWYRQILGQKVEFLVSFYNNEISEKSEIFDDQFSVERPDGSNFTLKIRSTKLEDSAMYFCASRVLWTSGNEQFFGPGTRLTVL.

The chain employs TRBV7-9 and TRBJ1-1; D is ambiguous. CDR1 SEHNR and CDR2 FQNEAQ come from the germline V gene (reference sequence). Between the trimmed V and J ends, which lost 6 bases and 3 bases, there was a span of 11 bases. This CDR3 has 13 amino acids. The CDR3 reads CASSIGEYTEAFF. The DNA for the CDR3 is TGTGCCAGCAGTATCGGGGAATACACTGAAGCTTTCTTT.

This clone was seen a single time. J is TRBJ2-7 and V is TRBV16; 8 bases are a match to TRBD1. Trimming at V came to 0 bases and at J to 4 bases, leaving 5 bases not matched to a gene. Per the germline V gene, CDR1 is KGHSY and CDR2 is FQNENV. This CDR3 is 15 amino acids long. Written as DNA, the CDR3 is TGTGCCAGCAGCCAATCAGGGCAGGGGGCTTACGAGCAGTACTTC. Translated: CASSQSGQGAYEQYF.

In this sample, this clone turned up a few times. The CDR3 loop is CASRLQGLNYGYTF. The CDR3 DNA reads as TGTGCCAGCAGGCTCCAGGGATTGAACTATGGCTACACCTTC. J is TRBJ1-2 and V is TRBV7-9; D perhaps matches TRBD1 (5 bases). V dropped 6 bases and J dropped 2 bases, with 13 bases sitting between them. This CDR3 is built from 14 residues. Germline V gene data show CDR1 as SEHNR and CDR2 as FQNEAQ (reference sequence).

This clone appeared once. The chain has TRBV7-9 and TRBJ2-7; D might be TRBD2 (5 bases). The CDR3 extends over 13 amino acids. CDR1 and CDR2 from the germline V gene are SEHNR and FQNEAQ (reference sequence). V was clipped by 5 bases and J by 6 bases, with 14 bases between them. CDR3 loop: CASSPERRVEQYF. The CDR3 DNA sequence: TGTGCCAGCAGCCCGGAGAGGCGGGTCGAGCAGTACTTC.

The chain carries TRBV7-2 and TRBJ2-5, with TRBD2 identical over 13 bases. V lost 7 bases to trimming and J lost 3 bases; unmatched junction nucleotides: 17. Germline values: CDR1 SGHTA, CDR2 FQGNSA. There are 19 residues in the CDR3. CDR3 nucleotide sequence: TGTGCCAGCACCTCACTTGCAAAAGGGGGGACTAGCGGGGAAGAGACCCAGTACTTC. This codes for CASTSLAKGGTSGEETQYF.

The rearrangement links TRBV11-1 to TRBJ1-5; D not certain. The CDR3 consists of 15 residues. Germline V lookup: CDR1 SGHAT, CDR2 FQDESV (reference sequence). Trimming stripped 1 base from V and 1 base from J, with 8 bases between. The CDR3 DNA reads TGTGCCAGCAGCTTAGGGGCCGGGAGCAATCAGCCCCAGCATTTT. Protein product: CASSLGAGSNQPQHF.

The chain joins TRBV5-1 to TRBJ1-4; D is unresolved. V was pared by 0 bases and J by 4 bases, with 13 bases between. The CDR3 is 16 amino acids. Germline V gene lookup returns CDR1 SGHRS and CDR2 YFSETQ. The CDR3 region has the DNA TGCGCCAGCAGCTTGGCCCTACAGAGAAGTAATGAAAAACTGTTTTTT. As protein: CASSLALQRSNEKLFF. Supplemented by reference TRBV5-1 and TRBJ1-4, the full variable domain reads KAGVTQTPRYLIKTRGQQVTLSCSPISGHRSVSWYQQTPGQGLQFLFEYFSETQRNKGNFPGRFSGRQFSNSRSEMNVSTLELGDSALYLCASSLALQRSNEKLFFGSGTQLSVL.

The chain uses TRBV29-1 and TRBJ2-1; D possibly corresponds to TRBD2 (6 bases). Germline V gives CDR1 SQVTM, CDR2 ANQGSEA. V was trimmed by 5 bases and J by 2 bases, leaving 10 bases between them. The length of the CDR3 is 13 residues. DNA of the CDR3: TGCAGCGTTCATGGCGGGACCTACAATGAGCAGTTCTTC. Its translation: CSVHGGTYNEQFF.

The V call is TRBV6-5, the J call TRBJ1-6; 7 bases are a match to TRBD1. From germline, CDR1 is MNHEY and CDR2 SVGAGI. CDR3 size: 16 residues. V shed 4 bases, J shed 9 bases, and the junction held 12 bases outside the gene matches. CDR3 protein: CASSLNRQGRGSPLHF. The CDR3 DNA sequence: TGTGCCAGCAGTTTAAACAGACAGGGTAGGGGTTCACCCCTCCACTTT.

The chain joins TRBV30 to TRBJ1-2; D is possibly TRBD1 (5 bases). Germline V gene data show CDR1 as GTSNPN and CDR2 as SVGIG (reference sequence). Trimming took 3 bases from V and 3 from J, leaving 17 bases between them. The CDR3 has 15 amino acids. The CDR3 loop reads CAWSLTLGADYGYTF. As DNA, the CDR3 is TGTGCCTGGAGCCTTACGCTCGGGGCAGACTATGGCTACACCTTC. Full variable domain (outside the CDR3, taken from reference TRBV30 and TRBJ1-2): SQTIHQWPATLVQPVGSPLSLECTVEGTSNPNLYWYRQAAGRGLQLLFYSVGIGQISSEVPQNLSASRPQDRQFILSSKKLLLSDSGFYLCAWSLTLGADYGYTFGSGTRLTVV.

This sequence joins TRBV2 and TRBJ2-5, with TRBD2 matching over 8 bases. The CDR3 totals 14 residues. CDR1 is SNHLY and CDR2 is FYNNEI in the germline V gene. V shed 6 bases and J 1 base; nucleotides not matched to a gene: 4. This CDR3 is CASSLLAAQETQYF. The CDR3 nucleotides are TGTGCCAGCAGCCTACTAGCGGCCCAAGAGACCCAGTACTTC.

This clone was recorded a few times. The chain uses TRBV2 and TRBJ1-1; a weak D match, TRBD1 (5 bases). Trimming took 4 bases from V and 10 from J, leaving 7 bases between them. The germline V gene has CDR1 SNHLY and CDR2 FYNNEI. The CDR3 is 10 amino acids. Here the CDR3 reads CASSVGGAFF. Written as DNA, the CDR3 is TGTGCCAGCAGTGTTGGGGGAGCTTTCTTT.

The CDR3 spells CAISETGNGYTF. CDR3 nucleotides: TGTGCCATCAGTGAAACAGGGAATGGCTACACCTTC. V is TRBV10-3 and J is TRBJ1-2, with D perhaps matching TRBD1 (6 bases). The V end lost 3 bases, the J end lost 6 bases, and 8 bases lay between the germline ends. From germline, CDR1 is ENHRY and CDR2 SYGVKD. The CDR3 runs 12 residues.

This clone showed up just a few times. CDR3: CASSELAGTNTGELFF. The CDR3 DNA reads TGTGCCAGCAGTGAACTAGCGGGAACGAACACCGGGGAGCTGTTTTTT. The chain uses TRBV6-4 and TRBJ2-2; 10 bases are a match to TRBD2. J gave up 0 bases and V 3 bases, and 1 base lay outside the gene matches. CDR3 length equals 16 residues. CDR1 and CDR2 from the germline V gene are MRHNA and SNTAGT.

The chain uses TRBV6-5 and TRBJ2-7; 12 nucleotides line up with TRBD2. Unmatched junction bases numbered 4, after V lost 0 bases and J lost 7 bases. The CDR3 covers 15 residues. The germline CDR1 and CDR2 sequences are MNHEY and SVGAGI. The CDR3 sequence is CASSYSASGRGEQYF. The CDR3, as DNA: TGTGCCAGCAGTTACTCTGCTAGCGGGAGGGGGGAGCAGTACTTC.

The chain combines TRBV27 with TRBJ2-3; D remains unclear. The CDR3 runs 13 residues. The germline V gene has CDR1 MNHEY and CDR2 SMNVEV (reference sequence). Trimming left V 3 bases short and J 6 bases short, with 10 bases between. CDR3 in amino acids: CASSFPSLDTQYF. The DNA for the CDR3 is TGTGCCAGCAGTTTCCCCTCTTTGGATACGCAGTATTTT.

This chain joins TRBV5-4 and TRBJ1-3; no definite D call. Germline lookup yields CDR1 SGHNT and CDR2 YYREEE (reference sequence). The CDR3 runs to 17 residues. V shed 2 bases and J shed 4 bases, with 19 bases lying between them. In DNA form, the CDR3 reads TGTGCCAGCAGCTTTGGCTCGTTTTCAAAGGCCGGAAACACCATATATTTT. As protein: CASSFGSFSKAGNTIYF. Variable domain in full (rest from reference TRBV5-4 and TRBJ1-3): ETGVTQSPTHLIKTRGQQVTLRCSSQSGHNTVSWYQQALGQGPQFIFQYYREEENGRGNFPPRFSGLQFPNYSSELNVNALELDDSALYLCASSFGSFSKAGNTIYFGEGSWLTVV.

The V and J genes are TRBV11-3 and TRBJ1-1; TRBD1 agrees at 12 bases. J was trimmed by 10 bases and V by 3 bases; bases with no gene match: 18. CDR1 and CDR2 (germline): SGHNT, YENEEA. The CDR3 length is 18 residues. CDR3 sequence reads: CASSFSIGTGGVRAAAFF. The CDR3 nucleotides read TGTGCCAGCAGCTTTTCAATCGGGACAGGGGGCGTCCGGGCCGCAGCTTTCTTT.

The J gene is TRBJ1-6, the V gene TRBV30, with a tentative D call TRBD1 (5 bases). Trimming cost V 1 base and J 0 bases, with 13 bases left between them. Germline V lookup: CDR1 GTSNPN, CDR2 SVGIG (reference sequence). This CDR3 is built from 17 residues. In DNA form, the CDR3 reads TGTGCCTGGAGTGCTTATCAGGGAAGCTCCTATAATTCACCCCTCCACTTT. Translated: CAWSAYQGSSYNSPLHF. Together with reference TRBV30 and TRBJ1-6, the CDR3 gives the full variable domain: SQTIHQWPATLVQPVGSPLSLECTVEGTSNPNLYWYRQAAGRGLQLLFYSVGIGQISSEVPQNLSASRPQDRQFILSSKKLLLSDSGFYLCAWSAYQGSSYNSPLHFGNGTRLTVT.

This chain joins TRBV7-9 and TRBJ1-1, with D hard to call. Germline V gene lookup returns CDR1 SEHNR and CDR2 FQNEAQ (reference sequence). Trimming pared 11 bases from V and 4 bases from J, leaving 11 bases between. The CDR3 is made up of 11 amino acids. CDR3 bases: TGTGCCGGATTTTTGGGCACTGAAGCTTTCTTT. It yields the protein CAGFLGTEAFF.

The gene calls are TRBV4-1 and TRBJ2-7; tentatively, D is TRBD1 (5 bases). The CDR3 covers 16 residues. Germline V gives CDR1 MGHRA, CDR2 YSYEKL. The V and J ends lost 4 bases and 0 bases respectively, with 16 bases between them. Here the CDR3 reads CASSLLVGANSYEQYF. CDR3 sequence (DNA): TGCGCCAGCAGCCTCCTCGTAGGGGCCAACTCCTACGAGCAGTACTTC.